This T cell receptor beta chain is drawn from a study of memory CD4+ T cells and cytomegalovirus serostatus. Across the whole study: This sample comes from healthy Belgian adults, under 10 CMV seropositive, approximately 25 seronegative.

CDR3 length equals 14 residues. Germline CDR1 and CDR2: SGHTA and FQGNSA. Trimming shortened V by 1 base and J by 6 bases, and 10 bases separated the two germline ends. Single viable CD3+CD4+CD8-CD45RO+ cells were sorted as the memory CD4+ T cells. As originally analysed: After removing out-of-frame reads, around 2.2 million distinct TCRbeta sequences remained. TCRdb's copy holds only in-frame clones and misses some; the assay was immunoSEQ multiplex PCR. The D gene and trimming were derived from the DNA, and the V and J assignments and clone size from that table. The sample lists more than 50,000 clones, around 82% occurring once.

This chain connects TRBV7-2 to TRBJ2-1; D remains ambiguous. The TCR was taken from an adult in good health and CMV-seronegative. Material for sequencing was memory CD4+ T cells from blood. Here the CDR3 DNA reads TGTGCCAGCAGCTTAGTTGCCAGATCCAATGAGCAGTTCTTC. It codes for CASSLVARSNEQFF.